This T cell receptor beta chain was sequenced in a study of OX40 agonist ivuxolimab in advanced cancers. Measured with immunoSEQ multiplex PCR; TCRdb has only the in-frame clones, and not every one. This table has around 80,000 clones, 80% to 95% appearing once. The CDR3 is made up of 16 amino acids. V was cut by 5 bases and J by 0 bases, with 15 bases left in between. The germline V gene has CDR1 SGHNT and CDR2 YYREEE (reference sequence). The sample here was CD4+ or CD8+ T cells sorted from blood, taken in a trial of the OX40 agonist ivuxolimab. The source of this sequence is an adult with an advanced solid tumor such as melanoma, head and neck, liver or kidney cancer. The chain has TRBV5-4 and TRBJ2-1; tentatively, D is TRBD1 (6 bases). The CDR3 region has the DNA TGTGCCAGCAGTGGCTTCTTGGGGGCCTCCTACAATGAGCAGTTCTTC. It is translated as CASSGFLGASYNEQFF.